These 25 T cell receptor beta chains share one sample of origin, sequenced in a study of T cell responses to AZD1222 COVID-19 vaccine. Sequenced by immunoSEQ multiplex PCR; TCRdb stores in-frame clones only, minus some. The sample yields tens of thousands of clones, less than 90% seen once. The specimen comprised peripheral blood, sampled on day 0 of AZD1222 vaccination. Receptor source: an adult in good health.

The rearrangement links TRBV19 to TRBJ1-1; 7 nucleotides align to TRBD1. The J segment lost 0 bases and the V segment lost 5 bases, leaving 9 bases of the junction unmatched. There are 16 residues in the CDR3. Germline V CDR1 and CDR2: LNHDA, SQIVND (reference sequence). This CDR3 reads CASSDGWDSLNTEAFF. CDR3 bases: TGTGCCAGTAGTGACGGGTGGGACAGTTTGAACACTGAAGCTTTCTTT.

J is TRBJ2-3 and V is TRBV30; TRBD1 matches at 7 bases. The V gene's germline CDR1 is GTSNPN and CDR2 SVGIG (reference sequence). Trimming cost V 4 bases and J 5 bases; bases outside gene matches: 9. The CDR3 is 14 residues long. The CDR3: CAWTRVGGLDTQYF. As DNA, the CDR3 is TGTGCCTGGACCAGGGTAGGGGGCTTAGATACGCAGTATTTT.

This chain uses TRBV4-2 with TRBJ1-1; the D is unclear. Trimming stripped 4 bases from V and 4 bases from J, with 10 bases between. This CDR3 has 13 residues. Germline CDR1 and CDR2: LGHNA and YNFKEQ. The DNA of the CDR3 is TGTGCCAGCAGCCGAGGGTCGGGCACTGAAGCTTTCTTT. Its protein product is CASSRGSGTEAFF.

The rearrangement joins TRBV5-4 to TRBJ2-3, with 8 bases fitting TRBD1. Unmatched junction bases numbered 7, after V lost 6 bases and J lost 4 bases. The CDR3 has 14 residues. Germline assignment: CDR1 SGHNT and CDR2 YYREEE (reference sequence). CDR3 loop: CASMPGQDSDTQYF. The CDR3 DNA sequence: TGTGCCAGCATGCCGGGACAGGACTCAGATACGCAGTATTTT.

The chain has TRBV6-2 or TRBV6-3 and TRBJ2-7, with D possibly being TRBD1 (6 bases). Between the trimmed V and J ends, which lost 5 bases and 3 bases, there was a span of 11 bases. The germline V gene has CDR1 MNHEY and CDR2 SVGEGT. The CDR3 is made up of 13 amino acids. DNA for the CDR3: TGTGCCAGCAGTAGAGGACAGCACTACGAGCAGTACTTC. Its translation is CASSRGQHYEQYF.

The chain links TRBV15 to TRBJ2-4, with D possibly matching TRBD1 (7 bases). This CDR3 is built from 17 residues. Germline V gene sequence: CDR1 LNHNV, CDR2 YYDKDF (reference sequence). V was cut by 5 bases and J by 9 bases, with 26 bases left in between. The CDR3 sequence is CATSGPAGQPAYGIQYF. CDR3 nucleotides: TGTGCCACCAGCGGACCCGCGGGACAGCCGGCGTATGGCATTCAGTACTTC. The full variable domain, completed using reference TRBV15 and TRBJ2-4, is DAMVIQNPRYQVTQFGKPVTLSCSQTLNHNVMYWYQQKSSQAPKLLFHYYDKDFNNEADTPDNFQSRRPNTSFCFLDIRSPGLGDTAMYLCATSGPAGQPAYGIQYFGAGTRLSVL.

The CDR3 protein is CASSLSRLLDEQYF. The CDR3, as DNA: TGTGCCAGCAGCTTATCGAGACTCCTCGACGAGCAGTACTTC. The chain uses TRBV11-2 and TRBJ2-7; D gene unclear. Germline V gene data show CDR1 as SGHAT and CDR2 as FQNNGV. Trimming left V 2 bases short and J 5 bases short, with 13 bases between. This CDR3 has 14 residues.

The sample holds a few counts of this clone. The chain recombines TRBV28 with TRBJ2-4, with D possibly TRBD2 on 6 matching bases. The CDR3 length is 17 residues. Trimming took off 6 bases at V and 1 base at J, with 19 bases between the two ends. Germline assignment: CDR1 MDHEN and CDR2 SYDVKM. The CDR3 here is CASSTYGQGGAKNIQYF. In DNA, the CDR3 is TGTGCCAGCAGCACTTATGGGCAAGGAGGGGCCAAAAACATTCAGTACTTC.

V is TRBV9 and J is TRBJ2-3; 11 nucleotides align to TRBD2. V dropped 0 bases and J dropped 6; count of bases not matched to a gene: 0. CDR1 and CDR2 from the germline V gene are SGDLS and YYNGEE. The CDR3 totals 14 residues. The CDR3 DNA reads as TGTGCCAGCAGCGTAGGACTAGCGGGGGATACGCAGTATTTT. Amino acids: CASSVGLAGDTQYF.

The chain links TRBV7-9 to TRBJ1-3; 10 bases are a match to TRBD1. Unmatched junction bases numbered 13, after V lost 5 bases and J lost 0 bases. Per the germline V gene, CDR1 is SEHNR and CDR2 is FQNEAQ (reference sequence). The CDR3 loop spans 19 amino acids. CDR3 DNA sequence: TGTGCCAGCAGCGGACCCATAGGACAGGGGGTACCCTCTGGAAACACCATATATTTT. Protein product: CASSGPIGQGVPSGNTIYF.

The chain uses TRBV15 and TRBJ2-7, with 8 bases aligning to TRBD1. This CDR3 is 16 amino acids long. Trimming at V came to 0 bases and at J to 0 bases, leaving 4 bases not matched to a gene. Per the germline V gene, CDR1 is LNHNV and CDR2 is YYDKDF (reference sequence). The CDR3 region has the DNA TGTGCCACCAGCAGAGATCTGGGACAGGTCTCCTACGAGCAGTACTTC. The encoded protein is CATSRDLGQVSYEQYF.

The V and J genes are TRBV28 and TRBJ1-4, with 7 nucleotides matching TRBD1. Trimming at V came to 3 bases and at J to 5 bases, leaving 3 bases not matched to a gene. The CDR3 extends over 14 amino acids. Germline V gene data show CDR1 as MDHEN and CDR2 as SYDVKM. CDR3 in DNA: TGTGCCAGCAGTTTTGTACAGGGGAATGAAAAACTGTTTTTT. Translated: CASSFVQGNEKLFF.

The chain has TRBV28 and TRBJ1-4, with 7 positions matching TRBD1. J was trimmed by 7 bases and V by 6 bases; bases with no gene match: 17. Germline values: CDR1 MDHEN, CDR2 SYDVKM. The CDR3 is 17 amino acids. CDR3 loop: CASSPPRPGGGGEKLFF. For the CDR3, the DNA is TGTGCCAGCAGCCCTCCCCGGCCAGGGGGGGGTGGTGAAAAACTGTTTTTT. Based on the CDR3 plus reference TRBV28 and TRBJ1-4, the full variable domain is DVKVTQSSRYLVKRTGEKVFLECVQDMDHENMFWYRQDPGLGLRLIYFSYDVKMKEKGDIPEGYSVSREKKERFSLILESASTNQTSMYLCASSPPRPGGGGEKLFFGSGTQLSVL.

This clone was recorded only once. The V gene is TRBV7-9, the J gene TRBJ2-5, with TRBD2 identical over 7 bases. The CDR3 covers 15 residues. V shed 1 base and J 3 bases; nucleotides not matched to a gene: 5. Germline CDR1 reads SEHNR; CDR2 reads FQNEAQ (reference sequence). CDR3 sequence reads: CASSLVGGNEETQYF. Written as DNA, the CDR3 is TGTGCCAGCAGCTTAGTCGGGGGGAATGAAGAGACCCAGTACTTC. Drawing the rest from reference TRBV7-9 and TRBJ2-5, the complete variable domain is DTGVSQNPRHKITKRGQNVTFRCDPISEHNRLYWYRQTLGQGPEFLTYFQNEAQLEKSRLLSDRFSAERPKGSFSTLEIQRTEQGDSAMYLCASSLVGGNEETQYFGPGTRLLVL.

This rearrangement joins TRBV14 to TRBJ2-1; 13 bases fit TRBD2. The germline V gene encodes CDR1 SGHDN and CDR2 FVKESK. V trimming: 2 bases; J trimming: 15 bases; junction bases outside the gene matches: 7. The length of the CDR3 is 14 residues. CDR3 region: CASSQPGLAGLPFF. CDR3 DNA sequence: TGTGCCAGCAGCCAACCGGGACTAGCGGGACTTCCGTTCTTC.

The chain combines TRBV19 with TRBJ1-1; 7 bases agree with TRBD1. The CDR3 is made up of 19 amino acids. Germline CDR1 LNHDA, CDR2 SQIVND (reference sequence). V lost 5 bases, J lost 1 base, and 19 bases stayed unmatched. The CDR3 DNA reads TGTGCCAGTAGTCAACCGGGGAGGGGGCGCGTTACATGGAACACTGAAGCTTTCTTT. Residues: CASSQPGRGRVTWNTEAFF.

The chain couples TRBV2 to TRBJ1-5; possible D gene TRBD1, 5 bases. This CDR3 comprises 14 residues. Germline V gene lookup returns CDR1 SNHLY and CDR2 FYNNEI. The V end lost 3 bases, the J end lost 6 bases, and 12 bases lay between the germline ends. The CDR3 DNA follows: TGTGCCAGCAGTGATAGGCAGGGACCTCAGCCCCAGCATTTT. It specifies CASSDRQGPQPQHF. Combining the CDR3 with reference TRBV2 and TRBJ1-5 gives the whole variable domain EPEVTQTPSHQVTQMGQEVILRCVPISNHLYFYWYRQILGQKVEFLVSFYNNEISEKSEIFDDQFSVERPDGSNFTLKIRSTKLEDSAMYFCASSDRQGPQPQHFGDGTRLSIL.

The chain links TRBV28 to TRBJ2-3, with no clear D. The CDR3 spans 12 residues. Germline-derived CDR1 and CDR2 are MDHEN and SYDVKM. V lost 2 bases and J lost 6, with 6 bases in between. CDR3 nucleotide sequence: TGTGCCAGCAGTTTAAATGGGGATACGCAGTATTTT. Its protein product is CASSLNGDTQYF.

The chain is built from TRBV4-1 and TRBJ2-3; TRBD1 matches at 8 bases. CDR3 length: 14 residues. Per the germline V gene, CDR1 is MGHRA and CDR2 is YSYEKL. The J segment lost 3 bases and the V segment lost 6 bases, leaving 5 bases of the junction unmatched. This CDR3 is CASRLRQGTDTQYF. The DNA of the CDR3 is TGCGCCAGCAGGTTGCGACAGGGGACAGATACGCAGTATTTT.

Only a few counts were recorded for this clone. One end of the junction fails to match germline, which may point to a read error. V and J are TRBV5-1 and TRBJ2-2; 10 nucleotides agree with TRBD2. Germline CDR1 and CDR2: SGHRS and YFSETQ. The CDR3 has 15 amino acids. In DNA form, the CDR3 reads TGCGCCAGCACCTTGAGCCTAGCGGGGGACGGGGAGCTGTTTTTT. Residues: CASTLSLAGDGELFF.

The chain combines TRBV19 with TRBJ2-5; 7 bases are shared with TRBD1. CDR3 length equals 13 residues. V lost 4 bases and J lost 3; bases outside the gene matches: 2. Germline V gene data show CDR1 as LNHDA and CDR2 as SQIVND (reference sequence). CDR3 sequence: CASSTGQKETQYF. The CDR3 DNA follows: TGTGCCAGTAGTACGGGACAGAAAGAGACCCAGTACTTC.

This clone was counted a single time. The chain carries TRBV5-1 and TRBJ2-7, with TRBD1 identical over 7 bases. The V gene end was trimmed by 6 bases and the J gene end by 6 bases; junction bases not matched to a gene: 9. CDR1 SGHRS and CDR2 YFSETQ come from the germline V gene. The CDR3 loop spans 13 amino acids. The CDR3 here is CASKDGTAGEQYF. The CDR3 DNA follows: TGCGCCAGCAAGGACGGGACAGCAGGCGAGCAGTACTTC.

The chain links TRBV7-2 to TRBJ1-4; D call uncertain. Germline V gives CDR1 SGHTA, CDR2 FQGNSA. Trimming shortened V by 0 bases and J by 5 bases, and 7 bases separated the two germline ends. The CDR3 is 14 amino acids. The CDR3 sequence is CASSLAGWNEKLFF. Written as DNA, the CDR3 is TGTGCCAGCAGCTTAGCGGGGTGGAATGAAAAACTGTTTTTT.

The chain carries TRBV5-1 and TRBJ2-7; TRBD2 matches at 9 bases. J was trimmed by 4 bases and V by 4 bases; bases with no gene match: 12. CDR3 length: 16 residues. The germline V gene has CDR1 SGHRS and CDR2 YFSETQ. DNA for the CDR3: TGCGCCAGCAGCCCGGGGACTAGCCGAAGATCTTACGAGCAGTACTTC. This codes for CASSPGTSRRSYEQYF.

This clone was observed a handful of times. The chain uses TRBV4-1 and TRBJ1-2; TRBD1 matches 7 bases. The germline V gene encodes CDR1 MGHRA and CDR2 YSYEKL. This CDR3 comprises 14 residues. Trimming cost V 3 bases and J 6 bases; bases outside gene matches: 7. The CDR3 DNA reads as TGCGCCAGCAGCCATGCCGGGACAGTCAATGGCTACACCTTC. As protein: CASSHAGTVNGYTF.